This T cell receptor (beta chain) was obtained from a study of T cell responses to AZD1222 COVID-19 vaccine. General study findings and limits: A rise in Spike-specific TCR breadth and depth followed two AZD1222 doses. As reported, nearly half of all spike-specific TCRs target variant regions that are unmutated. Donors, mostly white British, included more females; clonal diversity was possibly underestimated.

About this clone itself: Its antigen is as yet unknown.

V was cut by 5 bases and J by 9 bases, with 17 bases left in between. CDR1 and CDR2 (germline): MDHEN, SYDVKM. CDR3 length equals 14 residues. The data were produced by immunoSEQ multiplex PCR, yet TCRdb's version contains in-frame clones alone and is incomplete. The table lists more than 110,000 clones, around 93% of them singletons. The chain joins TRBV28 to TRBJ1-5; D unclear. Source: peripheral blood, taken 28 days after the second AZD1222 dose. This sequence originates from an adult who received the AZD1222 COVID-19 vaccine. In DNA form, the CDR3 reads TGTGCCAGCAGTCGTAGGTCCCGGATGGGGCCCCAGCATTTT. It encodes CASSRRSRMGPQHF.